Below are 27 T cell receptor beta chains sequenced from a single sample in a study of CD8 T cell repertoires and HIV-1 epitope variants. Antigen specificity for these receptors is unknown. Sequencing used immunoSEQ multiplex PCR; TCRdb keeps in-frame clones, though not all of them. The profile shows 3,600 or so clones, approximately 73% of them singletons. Sequenced input: cultured CD8+ T cells derived from PBMCs. The source of these receptors is a male donor with HIV.

In this sample, this clone turned up a few times. The gene calls are TRBV28 and TRBJ2-1; D may be TRBD2 (6 bases). The V gene's germline CDR1 is MDHEN and CDR2 SYDVKM. The CDR3 totals 14 residues. V gave up 2 bases and J gave up 4 bases, with 9 bases separating them. The CDR3 protein is CASSLTSLYNEQFF. CDR3 DNA sequence: TGTGCCAGCAGTTTAACTAGCTTGTACAATGAGCAGTTCTTC.

The chain couples TRBV6-6 to TRBJ1-2; 7 bases match TRBD1. The CDR3 has 14 amino acids. CDR1 and CDR2 (germline): MNHNY, SVGAGI (reference sequence). V shed 6 bases and J 6 bases; nucleotides not matched to a gene: 10. The CDR3 region has the DNA TGTGCCAGCAGCCCTCAAGGGGGCGCGGATGGCTACACCTTC. This gives the protein CASSPQGGADGYTF.

V and J are TRBV7-9 and TRBJ1-5; D is possibly TRBD1 (6 bases). The CDR3 totals 17 residues. The germline V gene has CDR1 SEHNR and CDR2 FQNEAQ (reference sequence). V was shortened by 0 bases and J by 0 bases, with 12 bases between the two germline ends. Here the CDR3 reads CASSLARGPYSNQPQHF. The CDR3 nucleotides are TGTGCCAGCAGCTTAGCTCGGGGGCCTTATAGCAATCAGCCCCAGCATTTT.

This clone showed up just a few times. V gene TRBV9 combines with J gene TRBJ2-2; D possibly corresponds to TRBD2 (6 bases). This CDR3 contains 17 residues. CDR1 is SGDLS, CDR2 YYNGEE, per germline. V lost 0 bases and J 0 bases, leaving 12 bases between the germline ends. CDR3 DNA: TGTGCCAGCAGCGTAGCTAGGGGAGGAACGAACACCGGGGAGCTGTTTTTT. It translates to CASSVARGGTNTGELFF. The whole variable domain, remainder taken from reference TRBV9 and TRBJ2-2, is DSGVTQTPKHLITATGQRVTLRCSPRSGDLSVYWYQQSLDQGLQFLIQYYNGEERAKGNILERFSAQQFPDLHSELNLSSLELGDSALYFCASSVARGGTNTGELFFGEGSRLTVL.

The V and J genes are TRBV29-1 and TRBJ2-3, with TRBD2 matching over 13 bases. Per germline, CDR1 SQVTM and CDR2 ANQGSEA. Trimming removed 6 bases from V and 1 base from J; junction bases left unmatched: 7. This CDR3 spans 16 amino acids. The CDR3 DNA reads as TGCAGCGTGGGAGCCGGGACTAGCGGGGGCACAGATACGCAGTATTTT. It yields the protein CSVGAGTSGGTDTQYF.

J is TRBJ2-7 and V is TRBV13; D gene unclear. Germline CDR1 PRHDT, CDR2 FYEKMQ (reference sequence). The CDR3 is 12 residues long. The V end was cut by 4 bases, the J end by 4 bases, with 8 bases between. The CDR3 loop is CASSYLRYEQYF. Written as DNA, the CDR3 is TGTGCCAGCAGCTACCTACGTTACGAGCAGTACTTC.

The rearrangement uses TRBV5-6 and TRBJ2-2; TRBD1 matches 10 bases. This CDR3 has 16 residues. CDR1 is SGHDT and CDR2 is YYEEEE in the germline V gene. V lost 4 bases to trimming and J lost 6 bases; unmatched junction nucleotides: 9. As DNA, the CDR3 is TGTGCCAGCAGCGCCCCCGGGACAGGGGCGTCCGGGGAGCTGTTTTTT. It is translated as CASSAPGTGASGELFF.

The gene calls are TRBV27 and TRBJ1-1, with TRBD1 as a possible D gene (5 bases). The CDR3 covers 15 residues. Germline V gene sequence: CDR1 MNHEY, CDR2 SMNVEV (reference sequence). V shed 0 bases and J shed 4 bases, with 12 bases lying between them. The CDR3 sequence is CASSLSQGIPTEAFF. CDR3 DNA: TGTGCCAGCAGTTTATCTCAGGGCATTCCCACTGAAGCTTTCTTT.

V and J are TRBV2 and TRBJ2-7, with D hard to call. Germline CDR1 reads SNHLY; CDR2 reads FYNNEI. Trimming took off 3 bases at V and 3 bases at J, with 12 bases between the two ends. This CDR3 is built from 14 residues. CDR3 amino acids: CASSDELEIYEQYF. In DNA form, the CDR3 reads TGTGCCAGCAGTGACGAGCTCGAGATCTACGAGCAGTACTTC.

V and J are TRBV10-2 and TRBJ1-1; no reliable D call. The CDR3 spans 13 residues. Germline V CDR1 and CDR2: WSHSY, SAAADI. V lost 7 bases and J 0 bases, leaving 9 bases between the germline ends. The CDR3 spells CASIWQMNTEAFF. CDR3 DNA: TGCGCCAGCATCTGGCAGATGAACACTGAAGCTTTCTTT.

This clone appeared a few times. The V and J genes are TRBV6-5 and TRBJ1-1, with a tentative D call TRBD1 (5 bases). V lost 3 bases and J lost 4, with 18 bases in between. CDR3 length: 16 residues. CDR1 and CDR2 (germline): MNHEY, SVGAGI. The CDR3 DNA reads TGTGCCAGCAGTTATAAAACAGGCCCCGGGGGCACTGAAGCTTTCTTT. Translating it yields CASSYKTGPGGTEAFF.

To note about this clone: Compared with germline, one end of the junction differs, possibly owing to a read error. The chain combines TRBV5-4 with TRBJ2-2, with 8 bases matching TRBD1. Germline-derived CDR1 and CDR2 are SGHNT and YYREEE (reference sequence). This CDR3 has 15 amino acids. Here the CDR3 reads CASSPGGANTGELFF. DNA for the CDR3: TGCGCCAGCAGCCCAGGGGGCGCGAACACCGGGGAGCTGTTTTTT.

V usage is TRBV5-6 and J usage is TRBJ1-1, with 9 bases that match TRBD1. Per germline, CDR1 SGHDT and CDR2 YYEEEE. This CDR3 is built from 14 residues. After removal of 0 bases from V and 5 bases from J, the junction contained 2 bases not matched to a gene. The CDR3 DNA is TGTGCCAGCAGCTTGGACAGGGGGCGAACTGAAGCTTTCTTT. Protein product: CASSLDRGRTEAFF.

This chain connects TRBV29-1 to TRBJ2-1, with D unclear. Germline lookup yields CDR1 SQVTM and CDR2 ANQGSEA. Between the trimmed V and J ends, which lost 2 bases and 6 bases, there was a span of 11 bases. This CDR3 is built from 13 residues. CDR3 region: CSVEPDPGNEQFF. The CDR3 coding sequence is TGCAGCGTTGAACCGGACCCTGGCAATGAGCAGTTCTTC.

This chain links TRBV27 with TRBJ2-5; 8 bases agree with TRBD2. J gave up 1 base and V 1 base, and 8 bases lay outside the gene matches. In germline, CDR1 is MNHEY, CDR2 SMNVEV (reference sequence). This CDR3 spans 17 amino acids. The CDR3 DNA reads TGTGCCAGCAGTTTATGGGGGGTAGCGGGGCCCCAAGAGACCCAGTACTTC. Translated, it gives CASSLWGVAGPQETQYF.

The chain links TRBV4-3 to TRBJ2-6, with D uncertain. Trimming took 0 bases from V and 4 from J, leaving 7 bases between them. The CDR3 is 15 residues long. Germline CDR1 is LGHNA and CDR2 is YSLEER. This CDR3 is CASSQERVGANVLTF. For the CDR3, the DNA is TGCGCCAGCAGCCAAGAAAGGGTGGGGGCCAACGTCCTGACTTTC.

This clone occurred once. CDR3 nucleotides: TGTGCCAGCAGTTACCAGGGGGTGAACGAGCAGTACTTC. Encoded protein: CASSYQGVNEQYF. The chain couples TRBV6-5 to TRBJ2-7; the match to TRBD1 covers 7 bases. The germline gives CDR1 MNHEY, CDR2 SVGAGI. V was clipped by 2 bases and J by 5 bases; unmatched bases: 3. The CDR3 runs to 13 residues.

V usage is TRBV30 and J usage is TRBJ1-6, with a possible D match to TRBD1 (6 bases). Germline V gene sequence: CDR1 GTSNPN, CDR2 SVGIG (reference sequence). The CDR3 is 16 amino acids. Deletions cut 1 base from V and 8 bases from J, with 18 bases between. CDR3 sequence (DNA): TGTGCCTGGAGTGGAGACCCAGGTGGGGGCGATTCACCCCTCCACTTT. Encoded protein: CAWSGDPGGGDSPLHF.

In its sample, this clone was seen a few times. V is TRBV2 and J is TRBJ1-6; D ambiguous. The ends were cut back, 6 bases at V and 5 bases at J, with 11 bases in the middle. The CDR3 loop spans 14 amino acids. Germline CDR1 SNHLY, CDR2 FYNNEI. The CDR3 DNA sequence: TGTGCCAGCAGGCCGACACCAAATAATTCACCCCTCCACTTT. It yields the protein CASRPTPNNSPLHF. The variable domain in full, completed from reference TRBV2 and TRBJ1-6, reads EPEVTQTPSHQVTQMGQEVILRCVPISNHLYFYWYRQILGQKVEFLVSFYNNEISEKSEIFDDQFSVERPDGSNFTLKIRSTKLEDSAMYFCASRPTPNNSPLHFGNGTRLTVT.

The chain carries TRBV27 and TRBJ1-1; D is undetermined. This CDR3 region has 14 residues. Germline V gene sequence: CDR1 MNHEY, CDR2 SMNVEV (reference sequence). V dropped 0 bases and J dropped 4 bases, with 9 bases sitting between them. The CDR3, as DNA: TGTGCCAGCAGTTTATCCGGTGTCGCCACTGAAGCTTTCTTT. Its protein is CASSLSGVATEAFF.

J is TRBJ1-2 and V is TRBV6-5, with D uncertain. The germline gives CDR1 MNHEY, CDR2 SVGAGI. V was pared by 2 bases and J by 0 bases, with 13 bases between. The CDR3 extends over 16 amino acids. Here the CDR3 DNA reads TGTGCCAGCAGTTACATACATCAGCCAGCTAACTATGGCTACACCTTC. It encodes CASSYIHQPANYGYTF.

The rearrangement joins TRBV2 to TRBJ2-7, with 9 bases that match TRBD2. V shed 2 bases, J shed 4 bases, and the junction held 9 bases outside the gene matches. From germline, CDR1 is SNHLY and CDR2 FYNNEI. The CDR3 extends over 16 amino acids. CDR3 DNA sequence: TGTGCCAGCAGTGAAAACGCAGCGGGAGGCAGGTACGAGCAGTACTTC. This sequence encodes CASSENAAGGRYEQYF.

This clone has only a few counts. This rearrangement joins TRBV7-9 to TRBJ2-5; TRBD2 agrees at 8 bases. CDR3 length equals 14 residues. CDR1 and CDR2 from the germline V gene are SEHNR and FQNEAQ (reference sequence). Trimming at V came to 6 bases and at J to 1 base, leaving 4 bases not matched to a gene. CDR3 in amino acids: CASSHTSGQETQYF. CDR3 DNA: TGTGCCAGCAGTCACACTAGCGGCCAAGAGACCCAGTACTTC.

The CDR3 bases are TGTGCCAGCAGCGAAAGCGGGAGAGGGTCCTACAATGAGCAGTTCTTC. Translation gives CASSESGRGSYNEQFF. The chain couples TRBV7-8 to TRBJ2-1; the match to TRBD2 covers 8 bases. In germline, CDR1 is SGHVS, CDR2 FQNEAQ. The CDR3 contains 16 residues. The ends lost 5 bases at V and 1 base at J; junction bases unmatched: 7.

This sequence joins TRBV28 and TRBJ2-1; the D is unclear. Germline CDR1 MDHEN, CDR2 SYDVKM. The CDR3 has 13 amino acids. V was pared by 7 bases and J by 1 base, with 8 bases between. The CDR3 here is CASMRGSYNEQFF. The CDR3 DNA reads TGTGCCAGCATGCGTGGGTCCTACAATGAGCAGTTCTTC.

In its sample, this clone was seen a few times. The V gene is TRBV13, the J gene TRBJ1-1; no clear D. V lost 2 bases to trimming and J lost 3 bases, with 4 bases between them. The CDR3 totals 12 residues. Germline CDR1 PRHDT, CDR2 FYEKMQ (reference sequence). CDR3 sequence (DNA): TGTGCCAGCAGCTTATCAGACACTGAAGCTTTCTTT. Translating it yields CASSLSDTEAFF.

The chain links TRBV4-2 to TRBJ2-1; 13 bases agree with TRBD2. V shed 1 base and J 7 bases; nucleotides not matched to a gene: 7. The length of the CDR3 is 17 residues. Germline loops: CDR1 LGHNA, CDR2 YNFKEQ. The CDR3 DNA reads as TGTGCCAGCAGCCAAGGACTTCGACTAGCGGGGGGTAATGAGCAGTTCTTC. Encoded protein: CASSQGLRLAGGNEQFF.